Each of the 32 T cell receptor beta chains below was sequenced from the same sample in a study of CXCR3-negative and CXCR3-positive naive CD8 T cells. All TRB cDNA libraries came from 5' RACE performed with UMI labels. With the 5' RACE reads reprocessed, TCRdb shows one record per CDR3 protein and no DNA. The sample has about 150,000 distinct CDR3 sequences, and its top ten clones hold 0.45% to 0.55%. These TCRs are of unknown antigen specificity. Study-wide points: The TRB CDR3s that CXCR3-positive naive cells carried were more hydrophobic than those of CXCR3-negative naive cells.

Sequencing was carried out using naive CXCR3+ CD8+ T cells from blood. Subset indicated: CD45RO-CCR7+CD27+CD95- naive CD8+ T cells expressing CXCR3 (TNR3+). The receptors were gathered from a human donor in good health. Some clones in this sample may be carry-over from other donors' samples.

This chain links TRBV6-2 or TRBV6-3 with TRBJ2-1. CDR1 and CDR2 from the germline V gene are MNHEY and SVGEGT. This CDR3 is 15 amino acids long. The CDR3 is CASRELGSSYNEQFF.

This sequence joins TRBV28 and TRBJ2-7. Germline assignment: CDR1 MDHEN and CDR2 SYDVKM. The length of the CDR3 is 15 residues. The CDR3 sequence is CASSSNPRTLYEQYF.

The V call is TRBV4-1, the J call TRBJ2-1; TCRdb picks TRBD1, but there is no DNA to check that call. In germline, CDR1 is MGHRA, CDR2 YSYEKL. The CDR3 totals 17 residues. CDR3: CASSRGLGGGLQNEQFF.

The CDR3 spells CSVEVNSNTGELFF. The chain carries TRBV29-1 and TRBJ2-2. Germline CDR1 and CDR2: SQVTM and ANQGSEA. CDR3 length equals 14 residues.

CDR3 sequence: CSARDREVGYTF. The chain carries TRBV20-1 and TRBJ1-2. Germline CDR1 and CDR2: DFQATT and SNEGSKA (reference sequence). CDR3 size: 12 residues.

The rearrangement joins TRBV28 to TRBJ1-4; TCRdb's D call, TRBD1, is unchecked because there is no DNA. Germline loops: CDR1 MDHEN, CDR2 SYDVKM. The CDR3 covers 14 residues. The CDR3 is CASSLLQAGEKLFF.

This rearrangement joins TRBV7-9 to TRBJ2-5; no DNA is available, so the TRBD2 call from TCRdb remains unchecked. This CDR3 has 18 residues. Per germline, CDR1 SEHNR and CDR2 FQNEAQ (reference sequence). CDR3 residues: CASSRDYKMSMYQETQYF.

The chain carries TRBV7-6 and TRBJ2-1. Germline CDR1 SGHVS, CDR2 FNYEAQ. The CDR3 extends over 16 amino acids. The CDR3 region is CASSLDLPSSYNEQFF.

The chain links TRBV29-1 to TRBJ2-7; TCRdb picks TRBD2, but there is no DNA to check that call. Germline V gene sequence: CDR1 SQVTM, CDR2 ANQGSEA. CDR3 length: 13 residues. CDR3 loop: CSAEGESAGEQYF.

This rearrangement joins TRBV28 to TRBJ2-4; TCRdb indicates TRBD1, and absent DNA this call remains unverified. The germline V gene has CDR1 MDHEN and CDR2 SYDVKM. The CDR3 contains 14 residues. The CDR3 loop reads CASTLGTAKNIQYF.

The J gene is TRBJ1-1, the V gene TRBV5-1; checking the TCRdb D call of TRBD1 is not possible without DNA. The V gene's germline CDR1 is SGHRS and CDR2 YFSETQ. The CDR3 runs 15 residues. CDR3 sequence reads: CASSLEQVVNTEAFF.

The chain has TRBV28 and TRBJ2-7; as DNA is missing, the TRBD2 call by TCRdb cannot be tested. Germline V CDR1 and CDR2: MDHEN, SYDVKM. The CDR3 spans 14 residues. The CDR3 is CASRTSGRDHEQYF.

V is TRBV12-3 or TRBV12-4 and J is TRBJ1-4; the D call of TRBD1 rests on TCRdb alone, since no DNA is present to check it. The length of the CDR3 is 14 residues. This chain's CDR3 is CASRPGRENEKLFF.

The V call is TRBV7-2, the J call TRBJ2-4; lacking DNA, the TRBD1 call made by TCRdb goes unchecked. CDR3 length: 16 amino acids. Germline V lookup: CDR1 SGHTA, CDR2 FQGNSA. CDR3 protein: CASRLMGGTGKNIQYF.

The genes are TRBV6-2 or TRBV6-3 and TRBJ1-1. The CDR3 has 17 residues. The germline V gene encodes CDR1 MNHEY and CDR2 SVGEGT. The CDR3 spells CASSYSRSGFGNTEAFF.

J is TRBJ1-2 and V is TRBV5-5. This CDR3 comprises 13 residues. Per the germline V gene, CDR1 is SGHKS and CDR2 is YYEKEE (reference sequence). CDR3 sequence: CASSLARNYGYTF.

The rearrangement joins TRBV2 to TRBJ2-4; the TCRdb D gene call, TRBD1, has no DNA to confirm it. The CDR3 contains 16 residues. The V gene's germline CDR1 is SNHLY and CDR2 FYNNEI. CDR3 in amino acids: CASSELTTPERNIQYF.

The rearrangement joins TRBV15 to TRBJ2-1; TCRdb indicates TRBD1, and absent DNA this call remains unverified. The germline V gene encodes CDR1 LNHNV and CDR2 YYDKDF (reference sequence). The CDR3 is 14 residues long. The CDR3 is CATSRGDADNEQFF.

The rearrangement links TRBV5-1 to TRBJ1-4; the TRBD1 assignment by TCRdb is unverifiable without DNA. The V gene's germline CDR1 is SGHRS and CDR2 YFSETQ. The CDR3 runs 15 residues. The CDR3 sequence: CASSLGSGVKEKLFF. Full variable domain (outside the CDR3, taken from reference TRBV5-1 and TRBJ1-4): KAGVTQTPRYLIKTRGQQVTLSCSPISGHRSVSWYQQTPGQGLQFLFEYFSETQRNKGNFPGRFSGRQFSNSRSEMNVSTLELGDSALYLCASSLGSGVKEKLFFGSGTQLSVL.

The chain uses TRBV7-9 and TRBJ2-7; the D gene TCRdb calls, TRBD2, cannot be checked with no DNA. From germline, CDR1 is SEHNR and CDR2 FQNEAQ (reference sequence). The CDR3 spans 16 residues. CDR3 amino acids: CASSLVGGPNSYEQYF.

The chain has TRBV7-9 and TRBJ2-7; TCRdb reports TRBD1, a call that lacks DNA to check it against. Germline-derived CDR1 and CDR2 are SEHNR and FQNEAQ (reference sequence). The CDR3 extends over 14 amino acids. CDR3 region: CASSPSRDHLEQYF.

This chain joins TRBV28 and TRBJ2-2; TCRdb indicates TRBD1, and absent DNA this call remains unverified. The CDR3 sequence is 15 residues long. Germline-derived CDR1 and CDR2 are MDHEN and SYDVKM. The CDR3 loop is CASSLGTWGTGELFF.

V gene TRBV28 combines with J gene TRBJ2-7; without DNA, the TCRdb call of TRBD1 cannot be checked. Germline assignment: CDR1 MDHEN and CDR2 SYDVKM. The CDR3 loop spans 14 amino acids. The CDR3 reads CASRTGTAAYEQYF. Based on the CDR3 plus reference TRBV28 and TRBJ2-7, the full variable domain is DVKVTQSSRYLVKRTGEKVFLECVQDMDHENMFWYRQDPGLGLRLIYFSYDVKMKEKGDIPEGYSVSREKKERFSLILESASTNQTSMYLCASRTGTAAYEQYFGPGTRLTVT.

This chain uses TRBV12-3 or TRBV12-4 with TRBJ2-5; lacking DNA, the TRBD2 call made by TCRdb goes unchecked. The CDR3 has 14 residues. The CDR3 spells CASSRTSGEETQYF.

The V and J genes are TRBV7-9 and TRBJ1-1; TCRdb's D gene call, TRBD1, goes unchecked for lack of DNA. The germline V gene encodes CDR1 SEHNR and CDR2 FQNEAQ (reference sequence). CDR3 length: 14 amino acids. This CDR3 reads CASSFHRGDTEAFF.

This chain joins TRBV9 and TRBJ2-3. The CDR3 sequence is 12 residues long. Germline assignment: CDR1 SGDLS and CDR2 YYNGEE. Here the CDR3 reads CASSVEEDTQYF.

The gene calls are TRBV11-2 and TRBJ2-2; no DNA is available, so the TRBD2 call from TCRdb remains unchecked. The CDR3 runs to 14 residues. Germline V lookup: CDR1 SGHAT, CDR2 FQNNGV. CDR3 in amino acids: CVSSPGRGTGELFF.

The genes are TRBV12-3 or TRBV12-4 and TRBJ2-1; no DNA is available, so the TRBD1 call from TCRdb remains unchecked. CDR3 length: 14 residues. CDR3 sequence reads: CASSFSGNYNEQFF.

The chain uses TRBV19 and TRBJ2-2. The CDR3 is 12 amino acids. CDR1 and CDR2 (germline): LNHDA, SQIVND (reference sequence). The CDR3 here is CASSYSTGELFF.

The chain recombines TRBV27 with TRBJ2-1; without DNA, the TCRdb call of TRBD2 cannot be checked. This CDR3 comprises 15 residues. Germline CDR1 is MNHEY and CDR2 is SMNVEV (reference sequence). The CDR3 loop reads CASSQLAGVINEQFF.

The V gene is TRBV29-1, the J gene TRBJ2-7; there is no DNA to check the TCRdb D call of TRBD1. Looked up from germline, CDR1 is SQVTM and CDR2 is ANQGSEA. The CDR3 contains 14 residues. The CDR3 loop reads CSVVPPGVSYEQYF.

CDR3: CASRRDTTYEQYF. V and J are TRBV2 and TRBJ2-7; TCRdb's D gene call, TRBD1, goes unchecked for lack of DNA. Per germline, CDR1 SNHLY and CDR2 FYNNEI. The length of the CDR3 is 13 residues.